This is a list of T cell receptor beta chains from one sample in a study of blood T cell repertoires in COVID-19. Generated by immunoSEQ multiplex PCR, the TCRdb table keeps only in-frame clones and is missing some. The sample contains some 260,000 clones, roughly 82% of which appear only once. The specimen was peripheral blood. The receptors derive from a woman of 80 years or more with active or convalescent COVID-19. Both conserved end residues are part of each CDR3. D genes are given only for firm matches. Clone size is not always given. Where it is, it says once, few, many or a class for expanded clones.

size: .
D: TRBD2
length: 16
J: TRBJ2-1
V: TRBV7-8
DNA: TGTGCCAGCAGCTTTGGCGGGAGGAACTCCTACAATGAGCAGTTCTTC
CDR3: CASSFGGRNSYNEQFF

size: few
D: TRBD1
length: 14
J: TRBJ2-7
V: TRBV2
DNA: TGTGCCAGCAGCAAGACAGGGATGGGGTACGAGCAGTACTTC
CDR3: CASSKTGMGYEQYF

size: .
D: TRBD1
length: 14
J: TRBJ1-1
V: TRBV10-1
DNA: TGCGCCCTGTGGGACAGTCCGGTGGACACTGAAGCTTTCTTT
CDR3: CALWDSPVDTEAFF

size: many
D: .
length: 15
J: TRBJ1-1
V: TRBV3-1/TRBV3-2
DNA: TGTGCCAGCAGCTACCAGGGGACCCCGAACACTGAAGCTTTCTTT
CDR3: CASSYQGTPNTEAFF

size: .
D: .
length: 17
J: TRBJ1-3
V: TRBV28
DNA: TGTGCCAGCAGCCCAGGGCCGCGGGGCTACTCTGGAAACACCATATATTTT
CDR3: CASSPGPRGYSGNTIYF

size: .
D: TRBD1
length: 14
J: TRBJ2-3
V: TRBV24-1
DNA: TGTGCCACCAGTGCTGCAGACAGGGGGCATACGCAGTATTTT
CDR3: CATSAADRGHTQYF

size: .
D: .
length: 15
J: TRBJ1-1
V: TRBV21-1
DNA: TGTGCCAGCACTCTCCCCACAGGGGCGAACACTGAAGCTTTCTTT
CDR3: CASTLPTGANTEAFF

size: .
D: .
length: 11
J: TRBJ2-1
V: TRBV28
DNA: TGTGCCAGCAGTACCCAGGATGAGCAGTTCTTC
CDR3: CASSTQDEQFF

size: .
D: TRBD2
length: 15
J: TRBJ2-1
V: TRBV9
DNA: TGTGCCAGCAGCGAACTAGCGGGGACTTACAATGAGCAGTTCTTC
CDR3: CASSELAGTYNEQFF

size: .
D: TRBD1
length: 13
J: TRBJ2-7
V: TRBV11-2
DNA: TGTGCCAGCAGCTTAGGGACAGGGGGCGAGCAGTACTTC
CDR3: CASSLGTGGEQYF

size: .
D: TRBD2
length: 15
J: TRBJ2-3
V: TRBV4-2
DNA: TGTGCCAGCAGCGAAAGGGCGGGAGAGGGAGATACGCAGTATTTT
CDR3: CASSERAGEGDTQYF

size: .
D: TRBD2
length: 21
J: TRBJ2-2
V: TRBV3-1/TRBV3-2
DNA: TGTGCCAGCAGCCAAAGCCGGGGGGCTAGCGGGGTTCTCCGTAGCACCGGGGAGCTGTTTTTT
CDR3: CASSQSRGASGVLRSTGELFF

size: .
D: .
length: 15
J: TRBJ2-3
V: TRBV6-6
DNA: TGTGCCAGCACATGGGATGGGACTAGCACAGATACGCAGTATTTT
CDR3: CASTWDGTSTDTQYF

size: .
D: .
length: 12
J: TRBJ2-3
V: TRBV7-9
DNA: TGTGCCAGCAGCCCTAGCACAGATACGCAGTATTTT
CDR3: CASSPSTDTQYF

size: .
D: .
length: 15
J: TRBJ1-5
V: TRBV27
DNA: TGTGCCAGCAGCCAAGGACTATCGGGCAATCAGCCCCAGCATTTT
CDR3: CASSQGLSGNQPQHF

size: .
D: TRBD1
length: 14
J: TRBJ1-1
V: TRBV5-4
DNA: TGTGCCAGCACCCGAGACCTGGGACAGGCTGAAGCTTTCTTT
CDR3: CASTRDLGQAEAFF

size: few
D: .
length: 13
J: TRBJ1-5
V: TRBV12-3/TRBV12-4
DNA: TGTGCCAGCAGTTTCTCCGGGTATCAGCCCCAGCATTTT
CDR3: CASSFSGYQPQHF

size: .
D: .
length: 13
J: TRBJ1-1
V: TRBV10-3
DNA: TGTGCCACAGGACGCAGGGAGGACACTGAAGCTTTCTTT
CDR3: CATGRREDTEAFF

size: .
D: TRBD2
length: 16
J: TRBJ2-2
V: TRBV4-2
DNA: TGTGCCAGCAGCCAAGAATCGGGGGGTCACACCGGGGAGCTGTTTTTT
CDR3: CASSQESGGHTGELFF

size: .
D: .
length: 16
J: TRBJ1-5
V: TRBV2
DNA: TGTGCCAGCAGTGAAGGGCGCGACAGGTGGGGACAGCCCCAGCATTTT
CDR3: CASSEGRDRWGQPQHF

size: few
D: .
length: 13
J: TRBJ1-2
V: TRBV3-1/TRBV3-2
DNA: TGTGCCAGCAGCCAGGGAGCTAACTATGGCTACACCTTC
CDR3: CASSQGANYGYTF

size: .
D: TRBD1
length: 14
J: TRBJ1-5
V: TRBV6-2/TRBV6-3
DNA: TGTGCCAGCAGTTACTGGACAGGGGTGGGGCCCCAGCATTTT
CDR3: CASSYWTGVGPQHF

size: .
D: .
length: 14
J: TRBJ1-1
V: TRBV18
DNA: TGTGCCAGCCGTCTCCTAATAGAGAACACTGAAGCTTTCTTT
CDR3: CASRLLIENTEAFF

size: .
D: .
length: 15
J: TRBJ2-2
V: TRBV19
DNA: TGTGCCAGTAGTTTCAGGGGTGAGGCCACCGGGGAGCTGTTTTTT
CDR3: CASSFRGEATGELFF

size: .
D: .
length: 15
J: TRBJ2-1
V: TRBV4-1
DNA: TGCGCCAGCAGCCCAGGACTGGTGTGGACAGATGAGCAGTTCTTC
CDR3: CASSPGLVWTDEQFF

size: once
D: .
length: 14
J: TRBJ2-5
V: TRBV18
DNA: TGTGCCAGCTCACCGAGCTCGCGTCAAGAGACCCAGTACTTC
CDR3: CASSPSSRQETQYF

size: .
D: TRBD1
length: 16
J: TRBJ2-3
V: TRBV29-1
DNA: TGCAGCGCCCCGGGACAGGGAGGGTCGAACACAGATACGCAGTATTTT
CDR3: CSAPGQGGSNTDTQYF

size: .
D: TRBD1
length: 17
J: TRBJ2-3
V: TRBV10-1
DNA: TGCGCCAGCAGTGAGTCCGGGACAGGGGGCCTCACAGATACGCAGTATTTT
CDR3: CASSESGTGGLTDTQYF

size: .
D: TRBD2
length: 14
J: TRBJ2-5
V: TRBV20-1
DNA: TGCAGTGCTAGTACACTAGCGTGGCAAGAGACCCAGTACTTC
CDR3: CSASTLAWQETQYF

size: .
D: .
length: 14
J: TRBJ2-1
V: TRBV5-1
DNA: TGCGCCAGCAGCCCTAGGACAGGGAGGGATGAGCAGTTCTTC
CDR3: CASSPRTGRDEQFF

size: .
D: TRBD2
length: 16
J: TRBJ2-3
V: TRBV28
DNA: TGTGCCAGCAGCCGCGGACTAGCGGGCTTCACAGATACGCAGTATTTT
CDR3: CASSRGLAGFTDTQYF

size: few
D: .
length: 16
J: TRBJ1-1
V: TRBV9
DNA: TGTGCCAGCAGCGTAGTAGAAGGGGTACAGAACACTGAAGCTTTCTTT
CDR3: CASSVVEGVQNTEAFF

size: .
D: TRBD1
length: 16
J: TRBJ1-5
V: TRBV18
DNA: TGTGCCAGCTCACCCGCCGGGACAGATAGCAATCAGCCCCAGCATTTT
CDR3: CASSPAGTDSNQPQHF

size: .
D: .
length: 14
J: TRBJ1-6
V: TRBV7-9
DNA: TGTGCCAGCAGCTTGTCGACAGGCGTAGGGCCCCTCCACTTT
CDR3: CASSLSTGVGPLHF

size: .
D: TRBD2
length: 15
J: TRBJ2-1
V: TRBV6-5
DNA: TGTGCCAGCAGTCGGCTAGCGGGGGCCTACAATGAGCAGTTCTTC
CDR3: CASSRLAGAYNEQFF

size: .
D: .
length: 16
J: TRBJ2-2
V: TRBV5-1
DNA: TGCGCCAGCAGCTTAGGGGTACATCCGAACACCGGGGAGCTGTTTTTT
CDR3: CASSLGVHPNTGELFF

size: .
D: TRBD2
length: 14
J: TRBJ2-1
V: TRBV24-1
DNA: TGTGCCACCAGTGAGGGACTAGCGGGGGGTGAGCAGTTCTTC
CDR3: CATSEGLAGGEQFF

size: once
D: .
length: 12
J: TRBJ2-5
V: TRBV7-8
DNA: TGTGCCAGCAGCTGGGGGCCGGAGACCCAGTACTTC
CDR3: CASSWGPETQYF

size: .
D: TRBD2
length: 17
J: TRBJ2-1
V: TRBV19
DNA: TGTGCCAGTAGTAGGGAAACTAGCGGGACCACATACAATGAGCAGTTCTTC
CDR3: CASSRETSGTTYNEQFF

size: .
D: .
length: 13
J: TRBJ1-2
V: TRBV6-5
DNA: TGTGCCAGCAGTCCGACTGATAACTATGGCTACACCTTC
CDR3: CASSPTDNYGYTF

size: few
D: .
length: 11
J: TRBJ2-7
V: TRBV18
DNA: TGTGCCAGCTCACTATCCTACGAGCAGTACTTC
CDR3: CASSLSYEQYF

size: few
D: TRBD1
length: 19
J: TRBJ1-2
V: TRBV18
DNA: TGTGCCAGCTCACCCCGCGGACAGGTTACAATGGCCTACCGGAATGGCTACACCTTC
CDR3: CASSPRGQVTMAYRNGYTF

size: .
D: .
length: 14
J: TRBJ2-7
V: TRBV27
DNA: TGTGCCACCAAACTGAACAGGGACTCCTACGAGCAGTACTTC
CDR3: CATKLNRDSYEQYF

size: .
D: TRBD1
length: 14
J: TRBJ2-7
V: TRBV5-1
DNA: TGCGCCAGCAGCAAGGGACAGGGGGACTACGAGCAGTACTTC
CDR3: CASSKGQGDYEQYF

size: .
D: TRBD1
length: 14
J: TRBJ1-4
V: TRBV28
DNA: TGTGCCAGCAGTAGACAGGGCCCGAATGAAAAACTGTTTTTT
CDR3: CASSRQGPNEKLFF

size: few
D: .
length: 14
J: TRBJ2-1
V: TRBV11-2
DNA: TGTGCCAGCAGCTTAGAAGGGGTCAACAATGAGCAGTTCTTC
CDR3: CASSLEGVNNEQFF

size: .
D: TRBD1
length: 14
J: TRBJ1-2
V: TRBV2
DNA: TGTGCCAGCAGTGAAGCGCCAGGGGGCGCTGGCTACACCTTC
CDR3: CASSEAPGGAGYTF

size: .
D: TRBD1
length: 14
J: TRBJ2-2
V: TRBV5-1
DNA: TGCGCCAGCAGGGCCGGGACAGGGAAGGGGGAGCTGTTTTTT
CDR3: CASRAGTGKGELFF

size: .
D: .
length: 15
J: TRBJ2-1
V: TRBV27
DNA: TGTGCCACGGGGAAGGGCGGGGCAGGTAGGTATGAGCAGTTCTTC
CDR3: CATGKGGAGRYEQFF

size: few
D: TRBD1
length: 15
J: TRBJ1-5
V: TRBV6-5
DNA: TGTGCCAGCAGATTGACAGGGGATAGCAATCAGCCCCAGCATTTT
CDR3: CASRLTGDSNQPQHF

size: .
D: TRBD1
length: 12
J: TRBJ1-4
V: TRBV29-1
DNA: TGCAGCGTTAAAGGACAGGATGAAAAACTGTTTTTT
CDR3: CSVKGQDEKLFF

size: .
D: .
length: 15
J: TRBJ2-6
V: TRBV2
DNA: TGTGCCAGCAGTGTTTCAGGATCTGGGGCCAACGTCCTGACTTTC
CDR3: CASSVSGSGANVLTF

size: .
D: TRBD2
length: 15
J: TRBJ2-5
V: TRBV27
DNA: TGTGCCAGCAGTTTAGGGGGACTAGCGGGAGAGACCCAGTACTTC
CDR3: CASSLGGLAGETQYF